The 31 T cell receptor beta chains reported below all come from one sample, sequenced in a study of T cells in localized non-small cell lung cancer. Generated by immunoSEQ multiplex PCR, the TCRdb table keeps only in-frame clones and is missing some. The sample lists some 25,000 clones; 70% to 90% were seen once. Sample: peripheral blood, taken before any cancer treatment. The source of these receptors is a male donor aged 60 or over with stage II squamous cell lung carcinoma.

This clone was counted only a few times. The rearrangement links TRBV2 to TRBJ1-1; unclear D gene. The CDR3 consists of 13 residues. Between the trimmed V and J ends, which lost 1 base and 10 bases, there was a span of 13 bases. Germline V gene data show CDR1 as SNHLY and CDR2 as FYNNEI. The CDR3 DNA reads TGTGCCAGCAGTGAAGGGAGGGCCTCCGGAGCTTTCTTT. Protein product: CASSEGRASGAFF. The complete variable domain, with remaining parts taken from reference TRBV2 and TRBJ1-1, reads EPEVTQTPSHQVTQMGQEVILRCVPISNHLYFYWYRQILGQKVEFLVSFYNNEISEKSEIFDDQFSVERPDGSNFTLKIRSTKLEDSAMYFCASSEGRASGAFFGQGTRLTVV.

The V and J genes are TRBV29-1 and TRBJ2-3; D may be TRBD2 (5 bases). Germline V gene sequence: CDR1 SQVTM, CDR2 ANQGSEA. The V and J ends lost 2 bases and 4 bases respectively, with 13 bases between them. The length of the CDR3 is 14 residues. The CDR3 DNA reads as TGCAGCGTTGAAATAATACGGGATCCAGATACGCAGTATTTT. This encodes CSVEIIRDPDTQYF.

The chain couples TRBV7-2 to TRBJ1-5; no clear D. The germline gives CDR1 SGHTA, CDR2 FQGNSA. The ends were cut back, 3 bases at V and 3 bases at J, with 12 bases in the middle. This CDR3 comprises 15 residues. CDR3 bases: TGTGCCAGCAGCTTTCGGGGAAGCGTCAATCAGCCCCAGCATTTT. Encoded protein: CASSFRGSVNQPQHF.

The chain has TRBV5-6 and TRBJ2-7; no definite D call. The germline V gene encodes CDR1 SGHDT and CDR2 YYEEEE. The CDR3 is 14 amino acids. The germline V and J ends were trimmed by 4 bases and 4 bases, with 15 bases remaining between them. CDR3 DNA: TGTGCCAGCAGCCCCAGACCATTTGGTTACGAGCAGTACTTC. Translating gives CASSPRPFGYEQYF.

The DNA of the CDR3 is TGTGCCAGCAGCCAGCATGGACAGGGTTTGGGGGAGCAGTACTTC. It specifies CASSQHGQGLGEQYF. The chain joins TRBV11-3 to TRBJ2-7; 8 bases line up with TRBD1. The germline V gene encodes CDR1 SGHNT and CDR2 YENEEA. The CDR3 extends over 15 amino acids. Losses at the gene ends were 5 bases for V and 7 bases for J; bases not matched to a gene: 13.

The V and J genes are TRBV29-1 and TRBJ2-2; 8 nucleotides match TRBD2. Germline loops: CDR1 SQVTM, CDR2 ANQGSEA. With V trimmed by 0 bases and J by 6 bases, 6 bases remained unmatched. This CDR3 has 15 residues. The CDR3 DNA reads TGCAGCGTTGAAGATCCAAATAGCGGGGCCGGGGAGCTGTTTTTT. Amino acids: CSVEDPNSGAGELFF.

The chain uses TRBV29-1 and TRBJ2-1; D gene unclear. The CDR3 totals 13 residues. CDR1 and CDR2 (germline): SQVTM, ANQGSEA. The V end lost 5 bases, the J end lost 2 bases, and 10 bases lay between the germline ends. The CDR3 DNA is TGCAGCGTTCGCGGTAGGGCCTACAATGAGCAGTTCTTC. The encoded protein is CSVRGRAYNEQFF.

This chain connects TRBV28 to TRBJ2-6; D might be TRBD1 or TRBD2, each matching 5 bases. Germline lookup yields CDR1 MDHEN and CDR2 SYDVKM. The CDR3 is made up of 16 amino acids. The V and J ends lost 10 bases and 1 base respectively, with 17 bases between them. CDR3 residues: CATHRDDPSGANVLTF. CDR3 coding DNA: TGTGCCACCCACCGGGACGATCCTTCTGGGGCCAACGTCCTGACTTTC.

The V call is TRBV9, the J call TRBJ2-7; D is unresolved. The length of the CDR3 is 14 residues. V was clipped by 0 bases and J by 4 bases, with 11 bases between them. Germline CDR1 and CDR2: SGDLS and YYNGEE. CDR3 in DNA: TGTGCCAGCAGCGTAGGAGTAAACCCATACGAGCAGTACTTC. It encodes CASSVGVNPYEQYF.

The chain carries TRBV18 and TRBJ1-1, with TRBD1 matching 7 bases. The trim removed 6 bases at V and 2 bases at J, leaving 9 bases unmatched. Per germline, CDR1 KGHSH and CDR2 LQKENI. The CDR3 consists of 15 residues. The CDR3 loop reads CASSPGGGANTEAFF. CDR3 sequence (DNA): TGTGCCAGCTCCCCAGGGGGGGGCGCAAACACTGAAGCTTTCTTT.

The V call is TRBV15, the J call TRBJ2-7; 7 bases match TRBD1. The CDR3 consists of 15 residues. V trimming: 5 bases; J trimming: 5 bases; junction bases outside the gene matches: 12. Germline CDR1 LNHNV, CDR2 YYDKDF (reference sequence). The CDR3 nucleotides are TGTGCCACCAGCGGAATACAGGGGCGGATAAACGAGCAGTACTTC. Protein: CATSGIQGRINEQYF. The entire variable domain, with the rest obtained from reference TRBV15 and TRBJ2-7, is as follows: DAMVIQNPRYQVTQFGKPVTLSCSQTLNHNVMYWYQQKSSQAPKLLFHYYDKDFNNEADTPDNFQSRRPNTSFCFLDIRSPGLGDTAMYLCATSGIQGRINEQYFGPGTRLTVT.

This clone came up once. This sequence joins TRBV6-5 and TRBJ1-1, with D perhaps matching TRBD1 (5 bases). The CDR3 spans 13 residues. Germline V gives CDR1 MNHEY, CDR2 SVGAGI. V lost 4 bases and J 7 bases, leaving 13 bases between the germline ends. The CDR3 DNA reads TGTGCCAGCAGTTTTACAGGTGTAGGTGAAGCTTTCTTT. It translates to CASSFTGVGEAFF.

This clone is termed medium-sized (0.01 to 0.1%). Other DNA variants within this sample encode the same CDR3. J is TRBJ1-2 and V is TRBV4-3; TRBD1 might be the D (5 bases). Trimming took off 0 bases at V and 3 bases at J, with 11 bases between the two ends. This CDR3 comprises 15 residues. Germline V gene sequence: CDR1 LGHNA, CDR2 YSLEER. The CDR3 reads CASSQDRGDYYGYTF. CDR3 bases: TGCGCCAGCAGCCAAGATCGAGGGGACTACTATGGCTACACCTTC.

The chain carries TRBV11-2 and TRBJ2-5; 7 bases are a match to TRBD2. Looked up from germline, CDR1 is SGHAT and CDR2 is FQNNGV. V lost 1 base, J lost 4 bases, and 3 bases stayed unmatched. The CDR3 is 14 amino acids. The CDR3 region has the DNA TGTGCCAGCAGCTTAGGTCCGGGGGGAGAGACCCAGTACTTC. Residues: CASSLGPGGETQYF.

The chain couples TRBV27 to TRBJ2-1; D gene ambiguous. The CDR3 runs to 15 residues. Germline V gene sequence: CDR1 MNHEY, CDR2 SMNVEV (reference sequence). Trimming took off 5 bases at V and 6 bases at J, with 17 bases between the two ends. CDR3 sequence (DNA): TGTGCCAGCAGTCGCGAAGGGCGATGGGGCAATGAGCAGTTCTTC. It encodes CASSREGRWGNEQFF.

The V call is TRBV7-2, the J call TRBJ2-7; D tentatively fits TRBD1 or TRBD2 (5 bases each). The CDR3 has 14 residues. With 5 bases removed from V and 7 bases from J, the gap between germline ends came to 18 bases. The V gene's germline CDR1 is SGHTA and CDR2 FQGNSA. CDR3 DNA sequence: TGTGCCAGCAGCCCCCAAGGGACCCAAGGGGAGCAGTACTTC. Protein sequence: CASSPQGTQGEQYF.

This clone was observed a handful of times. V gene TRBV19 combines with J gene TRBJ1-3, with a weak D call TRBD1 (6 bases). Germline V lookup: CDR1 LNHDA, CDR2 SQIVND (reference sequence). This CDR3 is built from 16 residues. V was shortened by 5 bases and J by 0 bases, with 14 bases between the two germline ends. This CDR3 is CASSSRQVLSGNTIYF. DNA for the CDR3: TGTGCCAGTAGTTCCCGACAGGTTCTCTCTGGAAACACCATATATTTT.

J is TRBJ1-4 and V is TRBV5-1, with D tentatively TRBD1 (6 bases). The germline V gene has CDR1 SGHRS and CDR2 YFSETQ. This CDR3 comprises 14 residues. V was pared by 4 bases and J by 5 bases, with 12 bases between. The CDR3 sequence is CASSPDRLNEKLFF. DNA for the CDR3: TGCGCCAGCAGCCCCGACAGGTTGAATGAAAAACTGTTTTTT.

The CDR3 protein is CASSPRTEKGYGYTF. The CDR3 DNA follows: TGTGCCAGTAGTCCCCGGACAGAAAAAGGATACGGCTACACCTTC. The chain combines TRBV19 with TRBJ1-2; TRBD1 might be the D (6 bases). Germline lookup yields CDR1 LNHDA and CDR2 SQIVND (reference sequence). The length of the CDR3 is 15 residues. Trimming cost V 5 bases and J 8 bases, with 21 bases left between them. Full variable domain (remainder filled in from reference TRBV19 and TRBJ1-2): DGGITQSPKYLFRKEGQNVTLSCEQNLNHDAMYWYRQDPGQGLRLIYYSQIVNDFQKGDIAEGYSVSREKKESFPLTVTSAQKNPTAFYLCASSPRTEKGYGYTFGSGTRLTVV.

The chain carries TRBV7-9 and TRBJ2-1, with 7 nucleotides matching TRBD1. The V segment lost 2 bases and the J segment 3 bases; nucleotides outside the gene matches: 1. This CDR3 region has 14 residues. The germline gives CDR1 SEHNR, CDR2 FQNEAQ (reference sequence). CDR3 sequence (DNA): TGTGCCAGCAGCTTAACAGGGGTCTACAATGAGCAGTTCTTC. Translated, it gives CASSLTGVYNEQFF.

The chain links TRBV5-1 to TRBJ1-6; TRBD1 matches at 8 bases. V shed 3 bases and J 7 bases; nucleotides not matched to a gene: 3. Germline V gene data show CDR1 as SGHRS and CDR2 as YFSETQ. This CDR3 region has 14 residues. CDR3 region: CASSSDRGNSPLHF. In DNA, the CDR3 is TGCGCCAGCAGCTCCGACAGGGGAAATTCACCCCTCCACTTT. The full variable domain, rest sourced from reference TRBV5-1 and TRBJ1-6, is KAGVTQTPRYLIKTRGQQVTLSCSPISGHRSVSWYQQTPGQGLQFLFEYFSETQRNKGNFPGRFSGRQFSNSRSEMNVSTLELGDSALYLCASSSDRGNSPLHFGNGTRLTVT.

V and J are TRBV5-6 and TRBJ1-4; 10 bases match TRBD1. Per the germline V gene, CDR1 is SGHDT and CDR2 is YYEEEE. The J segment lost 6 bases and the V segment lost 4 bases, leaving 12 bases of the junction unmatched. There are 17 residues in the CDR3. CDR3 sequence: CASSALVSTGGYEKLFF. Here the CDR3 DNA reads TGTGCCAGCAGCGCGCTGGTTTCGACAGGGGGCTATGAAAAACTGTTTTTT.

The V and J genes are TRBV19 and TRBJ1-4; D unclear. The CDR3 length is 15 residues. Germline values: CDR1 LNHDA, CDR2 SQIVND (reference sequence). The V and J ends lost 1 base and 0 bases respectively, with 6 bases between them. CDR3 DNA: TGTGCCAGTAGTATAGTGCAAGCAACTAATGAAAAACTGTTTTTT. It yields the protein CASSIVQATNEKLFF.

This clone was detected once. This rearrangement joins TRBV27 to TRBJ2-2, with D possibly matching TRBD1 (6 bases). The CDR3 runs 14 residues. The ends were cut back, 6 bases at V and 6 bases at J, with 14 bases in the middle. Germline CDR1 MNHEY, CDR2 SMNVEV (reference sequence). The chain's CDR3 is CASRNRAVPGELFF. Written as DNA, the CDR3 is TGTGCCAGCAGGAACAGGGCCGTTCCCGGGGAGCTGTTTTTT.

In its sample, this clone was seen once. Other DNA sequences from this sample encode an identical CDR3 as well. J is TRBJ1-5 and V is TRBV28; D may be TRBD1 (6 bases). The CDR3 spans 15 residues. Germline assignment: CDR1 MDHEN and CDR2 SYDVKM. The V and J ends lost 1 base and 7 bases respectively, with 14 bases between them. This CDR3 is CASSLSVRGEQPQHF. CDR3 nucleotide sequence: TGTGCCAGCAGTTTATCCGTCAGGGGAGAACAGCCCCAGCATTTT.

The CDR3 sequence is CASSQGQGNTEAFF. The CDR3, as DNA: TGTGCCAGCAGCCAAGGACAGGGAAACACTGAAGCTTTCTTT. The chain couples TRBV4-2 to TRBJ1-1; 7 bases map to TRBD1. The CDR3 totals 14 residues. Trimming took 1 base from V and 2 from J; bases not matched to a gene: 1. In germline, CDR1 is LGHNA, CDR2 YNFKEQ.

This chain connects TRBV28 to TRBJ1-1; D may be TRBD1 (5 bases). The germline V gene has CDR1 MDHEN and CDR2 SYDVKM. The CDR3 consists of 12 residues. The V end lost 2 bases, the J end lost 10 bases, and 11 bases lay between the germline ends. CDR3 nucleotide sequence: TGTGCCAGCAGTTTAGGGGGGGAGGCAGCTTTCTTT. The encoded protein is CASSLGGEAAFF. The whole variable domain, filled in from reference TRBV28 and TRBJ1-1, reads DVKVTQSSRYLVKRTGEKVFLECVQDMDHENMFWYRQDPGLGLRLIYFSYDVKMKEKGDIPEGYSVSREKKERFSLILESASTNQTSMYLCASSLGGEAAFFGQGTRLTVV.

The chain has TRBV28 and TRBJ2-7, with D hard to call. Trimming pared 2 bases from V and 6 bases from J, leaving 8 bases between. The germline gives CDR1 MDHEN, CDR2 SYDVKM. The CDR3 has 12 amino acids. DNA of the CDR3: TGTGCCAGCAGTTTACAGGTAGGCGAGCAGTACTTC. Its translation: CASSLQVGEQYF.

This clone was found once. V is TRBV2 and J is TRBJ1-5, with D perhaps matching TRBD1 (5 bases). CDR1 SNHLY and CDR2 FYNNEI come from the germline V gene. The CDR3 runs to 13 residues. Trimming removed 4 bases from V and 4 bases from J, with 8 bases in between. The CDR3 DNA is TGTGCCAGCAGTGGCAGGGTTAATCAGCCCCAGCATTTT. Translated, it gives CASSGRVNQPQHF.

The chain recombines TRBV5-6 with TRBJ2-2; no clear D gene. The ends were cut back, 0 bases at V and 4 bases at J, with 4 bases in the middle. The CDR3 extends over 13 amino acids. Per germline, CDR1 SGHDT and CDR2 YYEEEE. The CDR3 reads CASSLAATGELFF. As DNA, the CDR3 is TGTGCCAGCAGCTTGGCTGCCACCGGGGAGCTGTTTTTT. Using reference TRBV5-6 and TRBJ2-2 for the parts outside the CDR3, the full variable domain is DAGVTQSPTHLIKTRGQQVTLRCSPKSGHDTVSWYQQALGQGPQFIFQYYEEEERQRGNFPDRFSGHQFPNYSSELNVNALLLGDSALYLCASSLAATGELFFGEGSRLTVL.

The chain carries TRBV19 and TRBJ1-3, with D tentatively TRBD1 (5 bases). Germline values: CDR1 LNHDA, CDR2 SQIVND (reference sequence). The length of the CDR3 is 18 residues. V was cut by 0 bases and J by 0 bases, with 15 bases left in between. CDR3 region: CASSIDRVGTSSGNTIYF. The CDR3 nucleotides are TGTGCCAGTAGTATAGATCGAGTCGGGACCAGCTCTGGAAACACCATATATTTT.